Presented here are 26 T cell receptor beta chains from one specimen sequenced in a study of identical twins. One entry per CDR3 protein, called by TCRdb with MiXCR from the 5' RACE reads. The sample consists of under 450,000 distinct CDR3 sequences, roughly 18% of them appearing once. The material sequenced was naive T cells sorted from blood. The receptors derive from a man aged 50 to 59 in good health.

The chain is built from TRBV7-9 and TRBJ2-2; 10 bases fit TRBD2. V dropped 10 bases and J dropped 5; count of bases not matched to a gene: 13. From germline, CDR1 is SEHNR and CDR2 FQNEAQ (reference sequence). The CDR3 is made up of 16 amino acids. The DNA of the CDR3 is TGTGCCACCTCCTCGGCAGCGGGAGGGAGAACCGGGGAGCTGTTTTTT. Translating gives CATSSAAGGRTGELFF. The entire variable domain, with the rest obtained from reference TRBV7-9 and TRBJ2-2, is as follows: DTGVSQNPRHKITKRGQNVTFRCDPISEHNRLYWYRQTLGQGPEFLTYFQNEAQLEKSRLLSDRFSAERPKGSFSTLEIQRTEQGDSAMYLCATSSAAGGRTGELFFGEGSRLTVL.

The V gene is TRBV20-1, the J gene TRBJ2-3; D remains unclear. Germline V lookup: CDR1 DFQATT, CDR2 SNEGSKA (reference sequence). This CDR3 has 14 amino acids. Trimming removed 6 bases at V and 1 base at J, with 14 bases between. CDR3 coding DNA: TGCAGTGCGCCACTTGTAGGACGCACAGATACGCAGTATTTT. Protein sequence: CSAPLVGRTDTQYF.

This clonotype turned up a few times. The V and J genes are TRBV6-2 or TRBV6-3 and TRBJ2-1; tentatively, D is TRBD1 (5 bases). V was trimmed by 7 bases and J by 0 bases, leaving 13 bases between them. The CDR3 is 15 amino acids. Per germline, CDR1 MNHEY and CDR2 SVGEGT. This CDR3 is CASTGAQASYNEQFF. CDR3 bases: TGTGCCAGCACCGGAGCACAGGCCTCCTACAATGAGCAGTTCTTC.

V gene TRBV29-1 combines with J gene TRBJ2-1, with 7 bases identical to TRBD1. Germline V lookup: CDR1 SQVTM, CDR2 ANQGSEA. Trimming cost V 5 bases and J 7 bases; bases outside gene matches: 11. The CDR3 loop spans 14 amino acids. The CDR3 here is CSVRGQSTLNEQFF. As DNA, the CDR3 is TGCAGCGTTAGGGGACAGAGTACCCTTAATGAGCAGTTCTTC.

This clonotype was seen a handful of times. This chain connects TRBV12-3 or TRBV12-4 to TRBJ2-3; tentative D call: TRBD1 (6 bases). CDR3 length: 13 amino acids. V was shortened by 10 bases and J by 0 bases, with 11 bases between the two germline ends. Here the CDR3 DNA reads TGTGCCACAAGGGGGTTAAGCACAGATACGCAGTATTTT. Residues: CATRGLSTDTQYF.

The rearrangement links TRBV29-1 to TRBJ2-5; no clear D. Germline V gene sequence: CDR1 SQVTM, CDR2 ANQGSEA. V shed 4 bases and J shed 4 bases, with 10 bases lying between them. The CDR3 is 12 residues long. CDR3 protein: CSVGAGLETQYF. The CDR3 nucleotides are TGCAGCGTTGGGGCTGGGCTAGAGACCCAGTACTTC.

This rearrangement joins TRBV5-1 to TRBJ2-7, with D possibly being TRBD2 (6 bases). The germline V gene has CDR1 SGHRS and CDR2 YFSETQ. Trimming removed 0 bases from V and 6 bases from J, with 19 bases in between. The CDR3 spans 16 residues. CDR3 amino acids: CASSLGGVQGRGEQYF. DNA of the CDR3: TGCGCCAGCAGCTTGGGGGGGGTGCAGGGACGAGGCGAGCAGTACTTC.

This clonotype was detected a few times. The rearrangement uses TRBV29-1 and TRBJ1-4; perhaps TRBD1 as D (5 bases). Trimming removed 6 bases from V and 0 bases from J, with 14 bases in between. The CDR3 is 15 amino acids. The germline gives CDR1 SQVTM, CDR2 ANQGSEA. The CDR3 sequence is CSVLGGAATNEKLFF. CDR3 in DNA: TGCAGCGTGCTCGGAGGGGCCGCAACTAATGAAAAACTGTTTTTT.

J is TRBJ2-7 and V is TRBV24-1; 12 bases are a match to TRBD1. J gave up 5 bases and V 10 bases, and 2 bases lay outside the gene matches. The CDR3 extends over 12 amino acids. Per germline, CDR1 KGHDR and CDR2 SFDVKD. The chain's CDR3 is CATGTGGDEQYF. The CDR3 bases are TGTGCCACGGGGACAGGGGGCGACGAGCAGTACTTC.

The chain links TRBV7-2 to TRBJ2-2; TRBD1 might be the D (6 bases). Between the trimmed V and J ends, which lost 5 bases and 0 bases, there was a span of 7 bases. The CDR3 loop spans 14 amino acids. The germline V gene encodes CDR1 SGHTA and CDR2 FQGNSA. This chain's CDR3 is CASSGQTNTGELFF. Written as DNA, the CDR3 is TGTGCCAGCAGCGGACAGACGAACACCGGGGAGCTGTTTTTT.

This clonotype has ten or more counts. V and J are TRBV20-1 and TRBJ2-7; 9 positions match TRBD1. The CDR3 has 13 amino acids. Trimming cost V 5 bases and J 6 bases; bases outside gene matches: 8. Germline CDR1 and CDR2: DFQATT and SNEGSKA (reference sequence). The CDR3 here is CSAARDRVSEQYF. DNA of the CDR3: TGCAGTGCTGCCCGGGACAGGGTCTCCGAGCAGTACTTC.

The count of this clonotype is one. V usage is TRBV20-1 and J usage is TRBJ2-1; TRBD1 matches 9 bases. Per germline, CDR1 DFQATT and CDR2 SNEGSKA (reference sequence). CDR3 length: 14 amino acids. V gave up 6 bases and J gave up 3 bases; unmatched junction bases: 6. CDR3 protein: CSAAWDRDYNEQFF. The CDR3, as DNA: TGCAGTGCGGCCTGGGACAGGGACTACAATGAGCAGTTCTTC.

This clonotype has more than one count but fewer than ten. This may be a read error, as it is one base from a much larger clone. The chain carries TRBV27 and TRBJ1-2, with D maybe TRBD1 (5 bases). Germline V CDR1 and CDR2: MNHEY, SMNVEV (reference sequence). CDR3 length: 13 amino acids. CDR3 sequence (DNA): TGTGCCAGCTCCGGGGAGGGGATAGGAGGCTCCACCTTC. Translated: CASSGEGIGGSTF.

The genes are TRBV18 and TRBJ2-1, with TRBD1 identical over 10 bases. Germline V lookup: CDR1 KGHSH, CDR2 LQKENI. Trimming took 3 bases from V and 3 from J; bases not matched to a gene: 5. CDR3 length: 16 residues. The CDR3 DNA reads TGTGCCAGCTCACCCCTTGGGACAGGGGTCTACAATGAGCAGTTCTTC. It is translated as CASSPLGTGVYNEQFF.

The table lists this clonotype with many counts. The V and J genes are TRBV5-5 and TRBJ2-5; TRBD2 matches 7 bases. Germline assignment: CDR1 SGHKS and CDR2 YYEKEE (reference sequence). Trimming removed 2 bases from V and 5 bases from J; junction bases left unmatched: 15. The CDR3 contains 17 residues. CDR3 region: CASSLSSGDPIWETQYF. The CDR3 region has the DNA TGTGCCAGCAGCTTATCCAGCGGGGATCCAATATGGGAGACCCAGTACTTC.

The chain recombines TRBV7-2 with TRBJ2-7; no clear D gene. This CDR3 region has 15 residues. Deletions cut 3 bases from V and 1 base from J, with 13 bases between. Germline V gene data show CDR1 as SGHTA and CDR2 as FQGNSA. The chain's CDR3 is CASSFHSGRSYEQYF. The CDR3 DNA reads TGTGCCAGCAGCTTTCACTCCGGGCGATCCTACGAGCAGTACTTC.

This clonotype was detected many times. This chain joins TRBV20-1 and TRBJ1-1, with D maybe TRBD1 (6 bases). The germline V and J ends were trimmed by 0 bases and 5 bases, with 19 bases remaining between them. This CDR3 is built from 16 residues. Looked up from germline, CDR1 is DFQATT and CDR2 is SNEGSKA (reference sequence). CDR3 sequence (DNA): TGCAGTGCTAGAGACAGGGGCCGCGCATTAGGGACTGAAGCTTTCTTT. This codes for CSARDRGRALGTEAFF.

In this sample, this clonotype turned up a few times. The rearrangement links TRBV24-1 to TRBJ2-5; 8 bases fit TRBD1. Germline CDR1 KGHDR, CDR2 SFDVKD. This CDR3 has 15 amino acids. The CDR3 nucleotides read TGTCCGGGACAGGATCTGTCTTGCTACCAAGAGACCCAGTACTTC. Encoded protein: CPGQDLSCYQETQYF.

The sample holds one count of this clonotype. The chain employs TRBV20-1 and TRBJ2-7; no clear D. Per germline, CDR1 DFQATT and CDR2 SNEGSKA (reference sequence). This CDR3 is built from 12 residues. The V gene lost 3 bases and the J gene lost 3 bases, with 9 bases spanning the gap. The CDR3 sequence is CSASRWNYEQYF. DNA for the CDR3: TGCAGTGCTAGTCGATGGAACTACGAGCAGTACTTC.

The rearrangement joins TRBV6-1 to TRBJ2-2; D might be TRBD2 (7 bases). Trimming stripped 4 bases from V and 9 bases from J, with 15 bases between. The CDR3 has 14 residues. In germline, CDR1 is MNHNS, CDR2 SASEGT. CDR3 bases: TGTGCCAGCAGTGTTTCGGGGGGCAGCAGGGAGCTGTTTTTT. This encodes CASSVSGGSRELFF.

In DNA, the CDR3 is TGTGCCAGCAGCAAGCGGACAGGAACCTACGAGCAGTACTTC. Protein product: CASSKRTGTYEQYF. V and J are TRBV7-6 and TRBJ2-7; TRBD1 aligns across 7 bases. The germline gives CDR1 SGHVS, CDR2 FNYEAQ. V lost 5 bases and J lost 2; bases outside the gene matches: 6. This CDR3 has 14 residues.

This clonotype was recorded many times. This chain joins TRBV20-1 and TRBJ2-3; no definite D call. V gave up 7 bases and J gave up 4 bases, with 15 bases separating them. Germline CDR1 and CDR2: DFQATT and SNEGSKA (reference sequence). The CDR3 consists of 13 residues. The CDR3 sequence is CSGGVGWSDTQYF. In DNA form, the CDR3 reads TGCAGTGGCGGAGTCGGTTGGTCAGATACGCAGTATTTT.

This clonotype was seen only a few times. CDR3 sequence reads: CASSELKGPLYNEQFF. The CDR3 coding sequence is TGTGCCAGCAGTGAATTAAAGGGACCCTTATACAATGAGCAGTTCTTC. This chain joins TRBV6-1 and TRBJ2-1; perhaps D is TRBD1 or TRBD2 (5 bases each). Per germline, CDR1 MNHNS and CDR2 SASEGT. The CDR3 is 16 amino acids. Trimming removed 2 bases at V and 4 bases at J, with 15 bases between.

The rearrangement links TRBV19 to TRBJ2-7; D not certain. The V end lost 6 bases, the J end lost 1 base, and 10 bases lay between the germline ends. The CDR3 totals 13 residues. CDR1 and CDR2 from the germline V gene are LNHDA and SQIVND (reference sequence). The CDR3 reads CASRYQDSYEQYF. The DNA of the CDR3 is TGTGCCAGTAGATACCAGGATTCCTACGAGCAGTACTTC.

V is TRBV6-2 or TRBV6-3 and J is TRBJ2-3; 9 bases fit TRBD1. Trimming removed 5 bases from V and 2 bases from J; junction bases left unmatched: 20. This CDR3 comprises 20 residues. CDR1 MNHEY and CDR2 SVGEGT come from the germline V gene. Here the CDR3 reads CASSHLQTRGQGGITDTQYF. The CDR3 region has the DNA TGTGCCAGCAGTCACCTACAAACCCGGGGACAGGGAGGTATCACAGATACGCAGTATTTT.

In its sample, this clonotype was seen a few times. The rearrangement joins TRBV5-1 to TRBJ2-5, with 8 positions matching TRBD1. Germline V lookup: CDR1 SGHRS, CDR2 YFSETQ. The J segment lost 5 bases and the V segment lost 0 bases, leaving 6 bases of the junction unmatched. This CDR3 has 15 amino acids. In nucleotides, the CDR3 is TGCGCCAGCAGCTTGGCGGCAGGGGGCCGGGAGACCCAGTACTTC. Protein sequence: CASSLAAGGRETQYF.